This T cell receptor (beta chain) came from a study of blood T cells in healthy people across ages. General observations from the study: Per million T cells, the diversity of TCR beta decreased roughly linearly as age advanced. Unknown donor CMV status possibly confounded expanded clonotype changes. Because sorting was not performed, PBMCs prevented conclusive naive versus antigen-experienced comparison.

This CDR3 contains 15 residues. CDR1 SGHTA and CDR2 FQGNSA come from the germline V gene. V gave up 5 bases and J gave up 9 bases; unmatched junction bases: 10. A second about 6 to 12 cycle PCR used barcoded and J-beta primers. Each cDNA molecule, via a template-switch adaptor with 12 random nucleotides, was tagged. TCRdb independently ran MiXCR on the 5' RACE reads; one entry per CDR3 protein. This table holds roughly 640,000 distinct CDR3 sequences, about 30% found once. This clonotype appeared many times. Its antigen is undetermined. This clonotype originated in a woman older than 75 in good health. Sequenced sample: blood. The chain recombines TRBV7-2 with TRBJ2-1; TRBD2 matches at 10 bases. For the CDR3, the DNA is TGTGCCAGCAGCCCTAGGCTAGCGGGGGCAGGTGAGCAGTTCTTC. It specifies CASSPRLAGAGEQFF.